Sequencing of this T cell receptor (beta chain) was carried out in a study of blood T cells in healthy people across ages. The sample holds many counts of this clonotype. Its antigen is undetermined. A sample-barcoded 5' primer and a J-beta primer mix were used in a second PCR of roughly 7 to 11 cycles. Every sample returned 2.5 million or more CDR3-containing paired-end reads. A single record per CDR3 protein comes from TCRdb applying MiXCR to the 5' RACE reads. The table shows about 640,000 distinct CDR3 sequences, with roughly 30% occurring only once. The CDR3 has 15 amino acids. Germline V gives CDR1 LGHNA, CDR2 YSLEER. The V end was cut by 4 bases, the J end by 2 bases, with 13 bases between. Overall study results and limits: Both naive CD4+ cell counts and diversity were greater in long-lived donors than in aged donors.

This TCR was recovered from a woman older than 75 in good health. Input material: blood. V gene TRBV4-3 combines with J gene TRBJ2-3, with a tentative D call TRBD1 (7 bases). The CDR3 DNA reads as TGCGCCAGCAGCCGCGGGACAGCCCTCACAGATACGCAGTATTTT. It codes for CASSRGTALTDTQYF.